The 24 T cell receptor beta chains reported below all come from one sample, sequenced in a study of cytomegalovirus exposure and HLA in healthy donors. The protocol was immunoSEQ multiplex PCR, while the TCRdb copy is restricted to in-frame clones and leaves out a portion. The sample shows tens of thousands of clones, 88% of them seen only once. The specimen sequenced was PBMCs. These receptor sequences come from a woman in her twenties or thirties in good health and CMV-seronegative.

The chain joins TRBV6-1 to TRBJ2-7; 9 bases agree with TRBD2. The CDR3 runs 10 residues. The germline V gene has CDR1 MNHNS and CDR2 SASEGT. With 6 bases clipped from V and 12 bases from J, the junction kept 3 bases outside the gene matches. The CDR3 spells CASSSSGMYF. CDR3 bases: TGTGCCAGCAGCTCTAGCGGGATGTACTTC.

The chain links TRBV9 to TRBJ1-2; TRBD1 agrees at 10 bases. The V gene end was trimmed by 4 bases and the J gene end by 3 bases; junction bases not matched to a gene: 6. Germline CDR1 reads SGDLS; CDR2 reads YYNGEE. This CDR3 is built from 15 residues. CDR3 sequence reads: CASSLPGQGYYGYTF. CDR3 nucleotides: TGTGCCAGCAGCTTACCGGGACAGGGGTACTATGGCTACACCTTC.

The rearrangement joins TRBV28 to TRBJ1-1; unclear D gene. V shed 5 bases and J shed 8 bases, with 12 bases lying between them. CDR1 and CDR2 from the germline V gene are MDHEN and SYDVKM. The CDR3 runs 12 residues. The CDR3 DNA reads as TGTGCCAGCAGTCCCCAGCGAGTCGAAGCTTTCTTT. It translates to CASSPQRVEAFF. The complete variable domain, with remaining parts taken from reference TRBV28 and TRBJ1-1, reads DVKVTQSSRYLVKRTGEKVFLECVQDMDHENMFWYRQDPGLGLRLIYFSYDVKMKEKGDIPEGYSVSREKKERFSLILESASTNQTSMYLCASSPQRVEAFFGQGTRLTVV.

The V gene is TRBV15, the J gene TRBJ1-3; 7 nucleotides line up with TRBD1. V was pared by 1 base and J by 4 bases, with 4 bases of the junction left unmatched. Per the germline V gene, CDR1 is LNHNV and CDR2 is YYDKDF (reference sequence). The CDR3 has 15 residues. The CDR3 DNA sequence: TGTGCCACCAGCAGAGGGAGGGGGCCGGGAAACACCATATATTTT. Protein product: CATSRGRGPGNTIYF.

The genes are TRBV6-5 and TRBJ2-7; 10 bases are shared with TRBD1. The germline gives CDR1 MNHEY, CDR2 SVGAGI. The ends lost 2 bases at V and 7 bases at J; junction bases unmatched: 5. The CDR3 covers 14 residues. The CDR3 bases are TGTGCCAGCAGTTACCGGGACAGGGGAGGAGAGCAGTACTTC. Protein: CASSYRDRGGEQYF.

CDR3 bases: TGTGCCAGCAGCTTTCGGACTAGCGGCTACGAGCAGTACTTC. Encoded protein: CASSFRTSGYEQYF. This chain uses TRBV4-2 with TRBJ2-7; 10 bases fit TRBD2. The CDR3 loop spans 14 amino acids. V dropped 5 bases and J dropped 3; count of bases not matched to a gene: 4. Germline CDR1 LGHNA, CDR2 YNFKEQ.

The chain uses TRBV29-1 and TRBJ2-2, with TRBD2 matching 9 bases. The CDR3 is 15 residues long. Germline values: CDR1 SQVTM, CDR2 ANQGSEA. J was trimmed by 6 bases and V by 0 bases; bases with no gene match: 5. As DNA, the CDR3 is TGCAGCGTTGAAGAGGAGCGCGGGAGGGCCGGGGAGCTGTTTTTT. Translating gives CSVEEERGRAGELFF.

The DNA for the CDR3 is TGTGCCAGCAGTCGGTCTAGCGATGAGCAGTTCTTC. It specifies CASSRSSDEQFF. The rearrangement joins TRBV7-9 to TRBJ2-1, with a weak D call TRBD2 (6 bases). CDR1 and CDR2 from the germline V gene are SEHNR and FQNEAQ (reference sequence). Trimming removed 6 bases from V and 8 bases from J, with 11 bases in between. The CDR3 sequence is 12 residues long.

The chain uses TRBV5-1 and TRBJ2-7, with TRBD1 matching 11 bases. Germline CDR1 is SGHRS and CDR2 is YFSETQ. The CDR3 runs 14 residues. With 4 bases clipped from V and 3 bases from J, the junction kept 3 bases outside the gene matches. The CDR3 DNA is TGCGCCAGCAGCCCGGGGACAGGGGGCTACGAGCAGTACTTC. Amino acid sequence: CASSPGTGGYEQYF.

The gene calls are TRBV7-3 and TRBJ2-7, with 9 bases aligning to TRBD1. The V gene's germline CDR1 is SGHTA and CDR2 FQGTGA. This CDR3 is 14 amino acids long. V lost 1 base to trimming and J lost 5 bases; unmatched junction nucleotides: 3. CDR3 region: CASSLSGQGNEQYF. In DNA, the CDR3 is TGTGCCAGCAGCTTAAGTGGACAGGGGAACGAGCAGTACTTC.

This chain links TRBV28 with TRBJ2-7; D uncertain. V shed 2 bases and J shed 1 base, with 21 bases lying between them. The CDR3 is 18 residues long. Germline-derived CDR1 and CDR2 are MDHEN and SYDVKM. The CDR3 nucleotides are TGTGCCAGCAGTTTAAACGGTTGGCGGCCTGAGATTTCCTACGAGCAGTACTTC. This translates into CASSLNGWRPEISYEQYF.

The chain has TRBV7-3 and TRBJ2-6; 14 bases match TRBD2. The V segment lost 1 base and the J segment 3 bases; nucleotides outside the gene matches: 5. CDR1 and CDR2 from the germline V gene are SGHTA and FQGTGA. The CDR3 is 19 residues long. The CDR3 DNA sequence: TGTGCCAGCAGCTTAAAAGGGACTAGCGGGAGTAGTGGGGCCAACGTCCTGACTTTC. Its translation is CASSLKGTSGSSGANVLTF.

This chain links TRBV29-1 with TRBJ1-2; 7 bases align to TRBD1. The CDR3 sequence is 13 residues long. The J segment lost 4 bases and the V segment lost 7 bases, leaving 9 bases of the junction unmatched. Germline V lookup: CDR1 SQVTM, CDR2 ANQGSEA. The CDR3 reads CSGGDSSVYGYTF. The CDR3 nucleotides are TGCAGCGGGGGGGACAGCTCCGTCTATGGCTACACCTTC.

The chain is built from TRBV6-4 and TRBJ1-2, with 7 bases fitting TRBD1. Per the germline V gene, CDR1 is MRHNA and CDR2 is SNTAGT. The junction had 4 bases not matched to a gene; V was cut back by 6 bases and J by 6 bases. This CDR3 spans 12 amino acids. The CDR3 spells CASRGGGDGYTF. As DNA, the CDR3 is TGTGCCAGCAGAGGAGGGGGCGATGGCTACACCTTC.

This rearrangement joins TRBV12-2 to TRBJ1-2; whether TRBD1, the table's D call, matches the DNA was not checked. TRBV12-2 is described as a pseudogene. The CDR3 consists of 19 residues. This chain's CDR3 is CASRLAHPRTGGDYYGYTF. CDR3 DNA sequence: TGTGCAAGTCGCTTAGCCCACCCCCGAACAGGGGGCGACTACTATGGCTACACCTTC.

The rearrangement links TRBV29-1 to TRBJ2-4, with a weak D call TRBD2 (5 bases). V was pared by 0 bases and J by 8 bases, with 8 bases between. This CDR3 region has 12 residues. CDR1 is SQVTM, CDR2 ANQGSEA, per germline. CDR3 bases: TGCAGCGTTGAAGATCGGGGTTACATTCAGTACTTC. It encodes CSVEDRGYIQYF.

The chain has TRBV4-1 and TRBJ1-1; 7 bases align to TRBD1. The CDR3 length is 17 residues. Per the germline V gene, CDR1 is MGHRA and CDR2 is YSYEKL. V lost 3 bases to trimming and J lost 0 bases; unmatched junction nucleotides: 10. The CDR3 sequence: CASSQTGTASMNTEAFF. Here the CDR3 DNA reads TGCGCCAGCAGCCAGACCGGGACAGCTAGCATGAACACTGAAGCTTTCTTT.

CDR3 region: CASSHRLAGDREQYF. In DNA form, the CDR3 reads TGTGCCAGCAGCCACCGACTAGCGGGAGACCGTGAGCAGTACTTC. The J gene is TRBJ2-7, the V gene TRBV14; TRBD2 aligns across 12 bases. The CDR3 extends over 15 amino acids. CDR1 and CDR2 (germline): SGHDN, FVKESK. The trim removed 3 bases at V and 7 bases at J, leaving 7 bases unmatched.

The V and J genes are TRBV9 and TRBJ1-2; 10 nucleotides match TRBD1. This CDR3 region has 15 residues. V dropped 5 bases and J dropped 3; count of bases not matched to a gene: 7. From germline, CDR1 is SGDLS and CDR2 YYNGEE. As DNA, the CDR3 is TGTGCCAGCAGGAAGACAGGGGGCGCAGACTATGGCTACACCTTC. Amino acids: CASRKTGGADYGYTF.

This chain uses TRBV18 with TRBJ1-1; no clear D. V was clipped by 2 bases and J by 1 base, with 8 bases between them. The CDR3 totals 14 residues. The V gene's germline CDR1 is KGHSH and CDR2 LQKENI. The CDR3, as DNA: TGTGCCAGCTCACCAGGTCCAGGGAACACTGAAGCTTTCTTT. Its translation is CASSPGPGNTEAFF.

The rearrangement links TRBV5-1 to TRBJ2-1; 7 bases align to TRBD2. CDR1 and CDR2 from the germline V gene are SGHRS and YFSETQ. With V trimmed by 1 base and J by 5 bases, 9 bases remained unmatched. The CDR3 sequence is 16 residues long. The CDR3 region has the DNA TGCGCCAGCAGCTTGTCCAGCGGGATATCGGACAATGAGCAGTTCTTC. Protein product: CASSLSSGISDNEQFF.

The chain joins TRBV11-3 to TRBJ2-1, with 12 bases lining up with TRBD2. Germline CDR1 SGHNT, CDR2 YENEEA. The CDR3 has 17 residues. V shed 5 bases, J shed 6 bases, and the junction held 11 bases outside the gene matches. The CDR3 DNA reads as TGTGCCAGCAGCCGCGCGACTAGCGGGAGACCCCCCAATGAGCAGTTCTTC. Its translation: CASSRATSGRPPNEQFF.

The rearrangement links TRBV6-1 to TRBJ2-3; D ambiguous. This CDR3 comprises 15 residues. Between the trimmed V and J ends, which lost 6 bases and 2 bases, there was a span of 15 bases. The germline V gene has CDR1 MNHNS and CDR2 SASEGT. The DNA for the CDR3 is TGTGCCAGCAGCCCCGACTCAAAGAACACAGATACGCAGTATTTT. Translation gives CASSPDSKNTDTQYF.

The J gene is TRBJ1-2, the V gene TRBV30; possible D gene TRBD1, 5 bases. CDR1 is GTSNPN, CDR2 SVGIG, per germline (reference sequence). V was pared by 5 bases and J by 8 bases, with 21 bases between. CDR3 length: 14 residues. CDR3 residues: CAWYPGGLRGGYTF. DNA for the CDR3: TGTGCCTGGTATCCGGGTGGCCTAAGGGGCGGCTACACCTTC.